Shown below are 16 T cell receptor beta chains from a single sample sequenced in a study of blood T cell repertoires in COVID-19. Measured with immunoSEQ multiplex PCR; TCRdb has only the in-frame clones, and not every one. The repertoire includes 55,000 to 90,000 clones, around 89% of them detected once, and approximately 1.5% sits in the top ten. Sequenced sample: peripheral blood. These receptors originate from a human donor in a cohort sampled during active COVID-19.

This chain joins TRBV11-2 and TRBJ1-1, with D possibly TRBD1 on 5 matching bases. Germline V gene data show CDR1 as SGHAT and CDR2 as FQNNGV. V lost 2 bases and J lost 0, with 16 bases in between. The CDR3 loop spans 17 amino acids. The CDR3 DNA reads TGTGCCAGCAGCTTAAATCAAGGAGGGGTTTTGAACACTGAAGCTTTCTTT. Protein sequence: CASSLNQGGVLNTEAFF.

V is TRBV7-9 and J is TRBJ2-1, with TRBD2 as a possible D gene (6 bases). V was shortened by 1 base and J by 6 bases, with 10 bases between the two germline ends. Germline V lookup: CDR1 SEHNR, CDR2 FQNEAQ (reference sequence). This CDR3 spans 14 amino acids. The CDR3 loop reads CASSLGLDLNEQFF. CDR3 coding DNA: TGTGCCAGCAGCTTAGGACTAGACCTCAATGAGCAGTTCTTC.

The J gene is TRBJ1-4, the V gene TRBV7-9, with TRBD1 identical over 8 bases. CDR3 size: 16 residues. V lost 5 bases to trimming and J lost 3 bases; unmatched junction nucleotides: 8. Germline CDR1 and CDR2: SEHNR and FQNEAQ (reference sequence). The CDR3 DNA sequence: TGTGCCAGCAGCCTCAGCCCGGGACAGGCTAATGAAAAACTGTTTTTT. Residues: CASSLSPGQANEKLFF. Filled out from reference TRBV7-9 and TRBJ1-4, the complete variable domain reads DTGVSQNPRHKITKRGQNVTFRCDPISEHNRLYWYRQTLGQGPEFLTYFQNEAQLEKSRLLSDRFSAERPKGSFSTLEIQRTEQGDSAMYLCASSLSPGQANEKLFFGSGTQLSVL.

The chain is built from TRBV4-1 and TRBJ1-2; 10 nucleotides agree with TRBD1. The germline gives CDR1 MGHRA, CDR2 YSYEKL. The junction had 13 bases not matched to a gene; V was cut back by 1 base and J by 8 bases. This CDR3 is 17 amino acids long. The CDR3 region is CASSQVVLRQGAPGYTF. As DNA, the CDR3 is TGCGCCAGCAGCCAAGTGGTCTTAAGACAGGGGGCGCCCGGCTACACCTTC.

The J gene is TRBJ2-6, the V gene TRBV11-2, with D perhaps matching TRBD1 (6 bases). The CDR3 runs 15 residues. Trimming left V 3 bases short and J 4 bases short, with 10 bases between. CDR1 and CDR2 (germline): SGHAT, FQNNGV. CDR3 in amino acids: CASSFQGLGANVLTF. CDR3 nucleotide sequence: TGTGCCAGCAGCTTTCAGGGGCTAGGGGCCAACGTCCTGACTTTC. The full variable domain, rest sourced from reference TRBV11-2 and TRBJ2-6, is EAGVAQSPRYKIIEKRQSVAFWCNPISGHATLYWYQQILGQGPKLLIQFQNNGVVDDSQLPKDRFSAERLKGVDSTLKIQPAKLEDSAVYLCASSFQGLGANVLTFGAGSRLTVL.

The chain employs TRBV6-2 or TRBV6-3 and TRBJ2-5; 8 nucleotides match TRBD2. Germline V CDR1 and CDR2: MNHEY, SVGEGT. With 5 bases clipped from V and 2 bases from J, the junction kept 4 bases outside the gene matches. The CDR3 is made up of 14 amino acids. CDR3 loop: CASSRPGGQETQYF. CDR3 bases: TGTGCCAGCAGTCGACCGGGAGGGCAAGAGACCCAGTACTTC.

J is TRBJ2-1 and V is TRBV28; maybe TRBD2 (5 bases). Germline CDR1 reads MDHEN; CDR2 reads SYDVKM. V was trimmed by 2 bases and J by 12 bases, leaving 11 bases between them. The CDR3 covers 12 residues. The CDR3 region is CASSLALESQFF. DNA of the CDR3: TGTGCCAGCAGTTTAGCACTAGAGTCGCAGTTCTTC.

The chain recombines TRBV7-8 with TRBJ2-7; TRBD2 matches 12 bases. J gave up 7 bases and V 3 bases, and 16 bases lay outside the gene matches. This CDR3 comprises 18 residues. Germline V lookup: CDR1 SGHVS, CDR2 FQNEAQ. CDR3 nucleotide sequence: TGTGCCAGCAGCTTCCAGGCCCTAGCGGGAGGGGACCATGAAGAGCAGTACTTC. This codes for CASSFQALAGGDHEEQYF.

This clone was seen just once. The chain couples TRBV7-9 to TRBJ2-7; D is perhaps TRBD1 (6 bases). The CDR3 runs 13 residues. Trimming pared 6 bases from V and 7 bases from J, leaving 16 bases between. Germline V gene data show CDR1 as SEHNR and CDR2 as FQNEAQ (reference sequence). CDR3 nucleotide sequence: TGTGCCAGCAGTCATGAGGGGGTAGGAGAGCAGTACGTC. The encoded protein is CASSHEGVGEQYV.

The V call is TRBV10-3, the J call TRBJ2-6, with 7 bases lining up with TRBD1. Germline V CDR1 and CDR2: ENHRY, SYGVKD. V trimming: 5 bases; J trimming: 2 bases; junction bases outside the gene matches: 3. This CDR3 is 15 amino acids long. For the CDR3, the DNA is TGTGCCATCAGTAATCAGGGGGCTGGGGCCAACGTCCTGACTTTC. Translation: CAISNQGAGANVLTF.

The chain recombines TRBV19 with TRBJ2-2; 7 bases align to TRBD2. This CDR3 region has 15 residues. Germline V gives CDR1 LNHDA, CDR2 SQIVND (reference sequence). The ends lost 5 bases at V and 5 bases at J; junction bases unmatched: 8. The CDR3 reads CASSLTGTITGELFF. For the CDR3, the DNA is TGTGCCAGTAGTTTGACCGGGACTATAACCGGGGAGCTGTTTTTT.

The CDR3 sequence is CASSLRTSGSQETQYF. CDR3 nucleotide sequence: TGTGCCAGCAGCCTCCGGACTAGCGGGAGTCAGGAGACCCAGTACTTC. This chain joins TRBV3-1 (or the pseudogene TRBV3-2) and TRBJ2-5, with 13 bases identical to TRBD2. V lost 4 bases, J lost 5 bases, and 7 bases stayed unmatched. The CDR3 has 16 amino acids. Germline V CDR1 and CDR2: LGHDT, YNNKEL (reference sequence).

This clone was observed once. V and J are TRBV6-4 and TRBJ2-1; 7 bases fit TRBD2. CDR3 size: 15 residues. Germline lookup yields CDR1 MRHNA and CDR2 SNTAGT. The J segment lost 7 bases and the V segment lost 4 bases, leaving 10 bases of the junction unmatched. As DNA, the CDR3 is TGTGCCAGCAGTGCTTCCGCGGGAGTAGGTAATGAGCAGTTCTTC. Its translation: CASSASAGVGNEQFF.

This chain uses TRBV5-1 with TRBJ1-1, with 8 bases aligning to TRBD1. This CDR3 has 20 amino acids. Germline CDR1 is SGHRS and CDR2 is YFSETQ. V gave up 0 bases and J gave up 0 bases; unmatched junction bases: 16. CDR3 in DNA: TGCGCCAGCAGCTTGGGGACAGGGTCTACCCTCTCCGGGATGAACACTGAAGCTTTCTTT. Its translation is CASSLGTGSTLSGMNTEAFF.

This clone turned up a few times. This chain's CDR3 is CAWSRLGAPSGNTIYF. The CDR3 coding sequence is TGTGCCTGGAGTCGGTTGGGGGCCCCCTCTGGAAACACCATATATTTT. The chain carries TRBV30 and TRBJ1-3, with D perhaps matching TRBD1 (6 bases). The V end was cut by 2 bases, the J end by 0 bases, with 14 bases between. Germline V gene data show CDR1 as GTSNPN and CDR2 as SVGIG (reference sequence). The CDR3 is 16 amino acids.

V is TRBV2 and J is TRBJ2-7, with D possibly TRBD2 on 6 matching bases. This CDR3 region has 13 residues. Germline CDR1 is SNHLY and CDR2 is FYNNEI. V was clipped by 8 bases and J by 2 bases, with 13 bases between them. The CDR3 sequence is CASGAGLTYEQYF. The CDR3 DNA follows: TGTGCCAGCGGGGCGGGGTTGACCTACGAGCAGTACTTC.